Listed below are T cell receptor beta chains from one sample, sequenced in a study of post-analysis software for immune sequencing data. MiXCR was run by TCRdb on the PCR reads, yielding one entry per CDR3 protein. Among about 770,000 distinct CDR3 sequences listed, just over 45% were seen once. Sequencing was done on a sample of blood. Receptors originate from a girl between 5 and 17 years old with multiple sclerosis. CDR3s include the opening cysteine and the closing phenylalanine or tryptophan. A D gene is named only where the DNA matches it firmly. Not every row has a clone size; where given, it reads once, few, many or a size class.

>NA|NA|TRBJ2-5|TRBV7-6
TGTGCCAGCAGCTCGTTTCAGGGAGTACGGGAGACCCGGTACTTC
CASSSFQGVRETRYF
>NA|TRBD2|TRBJ2-1|TRBV7-2
TGTGCCAGCAGCTTAGGGGCACTAGCGGGAATCACTGAGCAGTTCTTC
CASSLGALAGITEQFF
>NA|TRBD2|TRBJ2-4|TRBV14
TGTGCCAGCGCCAGGCCTGAAAAGCGGGAGGGCCGGAGCATTCAGTACTTC
CASARPEKREGRSIQYF
>few|TRBD1|TRBJ2-1|TRBV9
TGTGCCAGCAGCGTAGGGGACAGGGGAATGGTTGAGCAGTTCTTC
CASSVGDRGMVEQFF
>NA|TRBD2|TRBJ2-3|TRBV12-3/TRBV12-4
TGTGCCAGCAGTTTAGCCGCTACTAGCGCAGATACGCAGTATTTT
CASSLAATSADTQYF
>NA|NA|TRBJ2-1|TRBV5-1
TGCGCCAGCAGCACCTGGACAGGGGGGGGTCCGGGACTAGCGAGTAATGAGCAGTTCTTC
CASSTWTGGGPGLASNEQFF
>NA|NA|TRBJ2-7|TRBV15
TGTGCCACCAGCAGCCAGGTGGGTGAGCAGTACTTC
CATSSQVGEQYF
>few|TRBD1|TRBJ2-1|TRBV4-1
TGCGCCAGCAGCCAACAGACAGGGGGTTGGGAGCAGTTCTTC
CASSQQTGGWEQFF
>few|NA|TRBJ1-2|TRBV27
TGTGCCAGCAGTCAGAGACGGACAGAGAATGATGGCTACACCTTC
CASSQRRTENDGYTF
>NA|TRBD2|TRBJ2-3|TRBV28
TGTGCCAGCACTAAGGGACTAGCGGGAGCAGATACGCAGTATTTT
CASTKGLAGADTQYF
>NA|NA|TRBJ2-3|TRBV7-8
TGTGCCAGCAGCTTAGCGCTTTTTTTCGGGCAGACAGATACGCAGTATTTT
CASSLALFFGQTDTQYF
>NA|NA|TRBJ2-1|TRBV10-2
TGCGCCAGCAGTGAGGCGGACCCCCAGACCTACAATGAGCAGTTCTTC
CASSEADPQTYNEQFF
>NA|NA|TRBJ2-1|TRBV29-1
TGCAGCGTTGTAGCCCCTACCTACAATGAGCAGTTCTTC
CSVVAPTYNEQFF
>few|NA|TRBJ1-5|TRBV20-1
TGCAGTGCAAACGACAGGTCGAATCAGCCCCAGCATTTT
CSANDRSNQPQHF
>few|NA|TRBJ2-1|TRBV3-1
TGTGCCAGCACCAAGTTTCGGACTCCCGCGAACAATGAGCAGTTCTTC
CASTKFRTPANNEQFF
>once|NA|TRBJ2-1|TRBV12-3/TRBV12-4
TGTGCCAGCAGCAGACAGGGAGGGTGGTCCTACAATGAGCAGTTCTTC
CASSRQGGWSYNEQFF
>few|NA|TRBJ2-3|TRBV6-1
TGTGCCAGCAGTGAAGAGCGCTTGAGGACGCAGTATTTT
CASSEERLRTQYF
>NA|NA|TRBJ2-3|TRBV9
TGTGCCAGCAGCGTAGCGGAATTCGCGGCAGATACGCAGTATTTT
CASSVAEFAADTQYF
>NA|NA|TRBJ2-1|TRBV20-1
TGCAGTGCTAGACGGTACTCTGGGGACAATGAGCAGTTCTTC
CSARRYSGDNEQFF
>NA|NA|TRBJ2-1|TRBV4-2
TGTGCCAGCAGCCAAGGAGTAAGCTCCTACAATGAGCAGTTCTTC
CASSQGVSSYNEQFF
>NA|NA|TRBJ1-2|TRBV6-5
TGTGCCAGCAGTTACAGCGGGGGACGTTATGGCTACACCTTC
CASSYSGGRYGYTF
>once|NA|TRBJ1-1|TRBV7-9
TGTGCCAGCAGCTCAGACCTCGCTCGGAGGAACACTGAAGCTTTCTTT
CASSSDLARRNTEAFF
>NA|TRBD2|TRBJ2-7|TRBV6-5
TGTGCCAGCAGTTACGGGCTAGCGGGAGTAGGCTACGAGCAGTACTTC
CASSYGLAGVGYEQYF
>NA|NA|TRBJ2-1|TRBV28
TGTGCCAGCAATCAACAGGGTACTGAGCAGTTCTTC
CASNQQGTEQFF
>few|NA|TRBJ2-7|TRBV7-2
TGTGCCAGCAGCTTAGTGTTTGGGGGTACCCCCTACGAGCAGTACTTC
CASSLVFGGTPYEQYF
>NA|NA|TRBJ2-2|TRBV24-1
TGTGCCACCAGTGATTGGGGGGCTAGCGCGAACACCGGGGAGCTGTTTTTT
CATSDWGASANTGELFF
>NA|TRBD1|TRBJ2-7|TRBV29-1
TGCAGCGTCGGAAACAGGGGTAGCTACGAGCAGTACTTC
CSVGNRGSYEQYF
>few|NA|TRBJ1-5|TRBV25-1
TGTGCCAGCAGTGAGCACAATAATCAGCCCCAGCATTTT
CASSEHNNQPQHF
>NA|TRBD2|TRBJ2-1|TRBV29-1
TGCAGCGTTGGTGCTAGCGGGAGGGCCCGGCAGTTCTTC
CSVGASGRARQFF
>NA|NA|TRBJ1-2|TRBV4-3
TGCGCCAGCAGCCAAGCGTCTAACTATGGCTACACCTTC
CASSQASNYGYTF
>NA|TRBD1|TRBJ2-7|TRBV24-1
TGTGCCACCAGTGACCACGGACAGGGGGGCTACGAGCAGTACTTC
CATSDHGQGGYEQYF
>NA|NA|TRBJ2-7|TRBV13
TGTGCCAGCAGCTTTATCAGGTTCCCGGGGTTCAGCTCCTACAATGAGCAGTACTTC
CASSFIRFPGFSSYNEQYF
>few|NA|TRBJ2-1|TRBV12-3/TRBV12-4
TGTGCCAGCAAACCCAGCTGGGCTAGCGTAAAGAATGAGCAGTTCTTC
CASKPSWASVKNEQFF
>few|NA|TRBJ2-5|TRBV13
TGTGCCAGCAGCTGGGGGTCCTTCCAAGAGACCCAGTACTTC
CASSWGSFQETQYF
>NA|TRBD2|TRBJ2-5|TRBV20-1
TGCAGTGCTCCGGGACTACCCGCCAGGGAGACCCAGTACTTC
CSAPGLPARETQYF
>few|NA|TRBJ1-4|TRBV12-3/TRBV12-4
TGTGCCAGCAGTTTAGACGATGAAAAACTGTTTTTT
CASSLDDEKLFF
>few|TRBD1|TRBJ2-1|TRBV12-3/TRBV12-4
TGTGCCAGCAGAATCCGGGACAGCTCACTAAGCTCCTACAATGAGCAGTTCTTC
CASRIRDSSLSSYNEQFF